This TCR beta chain appears in the sequencing data of a study of cytotoxic CD8 clonotypes in ibrutinib-treated CLL. Overall study: Among the patients, about a dozen presented as relapsed/refractory and 15 as treatment-naive; 17 to 18 showed unmutated IGHV. Notes on the study in general: Baseline-level clonality went beyond age-matched healthy donors and moved in step with circulating CD8+ T-cell counts.

In the case of this clone: Its specificity is unknown.

The assay was immunoSEQ multiplex PCR, and TCRdb's table has in-frame clones only and misses some. Seen here are about 56,000 clones, 55% to 65% observed once, and the top ten hold over 20%. The CDR3 spans 15 residues. V lost 6 bases, J lost 6 bases, and 7 bases stayed unmatched. Germline V gene sequence: CDR1 MNHEY, CDR2 SMNVEV (reference sequence). The clonotype was recovered from a human donor with chronic lymphocytic leukemia. The chain has TRBV27 and TRBJ2-2, with TRBD1 matching 10 bases. Sequenced material: PBMCs, taken after 24 months of ibrutinib treatment. CDR3 in DNA: TGTGCCAGCAGACGACAGGGGGCGCGGGCCGGGGAGCTGTTTTTT. This sequence encodes CASRRQGARAGELFF.